Presented here are 21 T cell receptor beta chains from one specimen sequenced in a study of T cell responses to AZD1222 COVID-19 vaccine. TCRdb's copy holds only in-frame clones and misses some; the assay was immunoSEQ multiplex PCR. Here the sample spans 95,000 to 150,000 clones, roughly 91% being singletons. Sequencing used peripheral blood, obtained on day 0 of AZD1222 vaccination. These receptors were obtained from an adult in good health.

In this sample, this clone turned up a few times. The V and J genes are TRBV5-4 and TRBJ2-3; the D gene could be TRBD1 or TRBD2 (7 bases each). With 4 bases removed from V and 4 bases from J, the gap between germline ends came to 10 bases. The CDR3 is 13 residues long. Germline V lookup: CDR1 SGHNT, CDR2 YYREEE (reference sequence). The CDR3 coding sequence is TGTGCCAGCAGCCCAGGGGGGGCAGATACGCAGTATTTT. Amino acids: CASSPGGADTQYF.

The rearrangement uses TRBV2 and TRBJ2-2; D may be TRBD1 (6 bases). The CDR3 runs to 12 residues. CDR1 is SNHLY and CDR2 is FYNNEI in the germline V gene. Trimming removed 10 bases from V and 4 bases from J, with 10 bases in between. The CDR3 region has the DNA TGTGCCACGTTGGACAGCACCGGGGAGCTGTTTTTT. Protein product: CATLDSTGELFF.

This chain's CDR3 is CASSDLLSGSYEQYF. The CDR3 coding sequence is TGCGCCAGCAGCGACTTGCTCAGCGGCTCCTACGAGCAGTACTTC. V is TRBV5-1 and J is TRBJ2-7; possible D gene TRBD2, 5 bases. The CDR3 covers 15 residues. Germline loops: CDR1 SGHRS, CDR2 YFSETQ. V lost 4 bases, J lost 0 bases, and 14 bases lay in between.

The chain couples TRBV3-1 (or the pseudogene TRBV3-2) to TRBJ2-7, with unresolved D. V was shortened by 0 bases and J by 4 bases, with 10 bases between the two germline ends. This CDR3 comprises 14 residues. Germline CDR1 and CDR2: LGHDT and YNNKEL (reference sequence). The CDR3 sequence is CASSQEARLYEQYF. The CDR3 DNA follows: TGTGCCAGCAGCCAAGAGGCTCGCCTATACGAGCAGTACTTC.

This chain joins TRBV5-1 and TRBJ2-7; a weak D match, TRBD1 (6 bases). The CDR3 covers 14 residues. The V gene's germline CDR1 is SGHRS and CDR2 YFSETQ. V gave up 4 bases and J gave up 7 bases, with 18 bases separating them. The CDR3 region has the DNA TGCGCCAGCAGCGAACTACAGGGCCCGGGAGAGCAGTACTTC. Translating it yields CASSELQGPGEQYF.

The chain employs TRBV10-3 and TRBJ1-4; TRBD1 is a possible D gene (5 bases). The germline V and J ends were trimmed by 4 bases and 8 bases, with 17 bases remaining between them. This CDR3 is 15 amino acids long. Germline V CDR1 and CDR2: ENHRY, SYGVKD. CDR3 residues: CAISARQGEREKLFF. The CDR3 bases are TGTGCCATCAGTGCGAGGCAGGGAGAAAGGGAAAAACTGTTTTTT.

This chain uses TRBV7-2 with TRBJ2-3; TRBD2 matches 10 bases. The CDR3 contains 17 residues. CDR1 SGHTA and CDR2 FQGNSA come from the germline V gene. Germline trimming cut 5 bases from V and 2 bases from J; bases unmatched to any gene: 10. CDR3: CASSHPSGGLHTDTQYF. The CDR3 coding sequence is TGTGCCAGCAGCCATCCTAGCGGGGGCCTACACACAGATACGCAGTATTTT.

This chain uses TRBV19 with TRBJ2-7; the D gene is possibly TRBD2 (7 bases). The CDR3 contains 15 residues. Trimming took 4 bases from V and 4 from J, leaving 17 bases between them. Germline CDR1 and CDR2: LNHDA and SQIVND (reference sequence). The CDR3 protein is CASSTGRGLQYEQYF. CDR3 DNA: TGTGCCAGTAGTACGGGGCGGGGGCTGCAGTACGAGCAGTACTTC.

The chain uses TRBV2 and TRBJ1-2; no clear D. From germline, CDR1 is SNHLY and CDR2 FYNNEI. Trimming stripped 2 bases from V and 6 bases from J, with 19 bases between. CDR3 length: 16 residues. This chain's CDR3 is CASSEWAAEVRNGYTF. The CDR3 nucleotides read TGTGCCAGCAGTGAATGGGCAGCAGAGGTCCGTAATGGCTACACCTTC.

The chain employs TRBV12-3 or TRBV12-4 and TRBJ1-2; tentatively, D is TRBD1 (5 bases). This CDR3 region has 12 residues. V lost 5 bases and J 7 bases, leaving 11 bases between the germline ends. CDR3 sequence reads: CASSTGASGYTF. The CDR3 DNA is TGTGCCAGCAGTACCGGGGCGAGTGGCTACACCTTC.

The V call is TRBV6-5, the J call TRBJ1-1; D is perhaps TRBD1 (6 bases). CDR1 MNHEY and CDR2 SVGAGI come from the germline V gene. V lost 5 bases and J lost 5, with 15 bases in between. The CDR3 is 14 residues long. This chain's CDR3 is CASSKTGSGTEAFF. CDR3 in DNA: TGTGCCAGCAGTAAAACAGGGTCCGGGACTGAAGCTTTCTTT.

The genes are TRBV2 and TRBJ2-7, with TRBD1 matching over 8 bases. Germline-derived CDR1 and CDR2 are SNHLY and FYNNEI. After removal of 6 bases from V and 3 bases from J, the junction contained 10 bases not matched to a gene. This CDR3 contains 15 residues. CDR3 sequence: CASSLSRDRIYEQYF. The CDR3 DNA follows: TGTGCCAGCAGCTTATCACGGGACAGGATCTACGAGCAGTACTTC.

V and J are TRBV5-1 and TRBJ2-1; TRBD2 matches at 10 bases. Trimming at V came to 4 bases and at J to 5 bases, leaving 6 bases not matched to a gene. Germline lookup yields CDR1 SGHRS and CDR2 YFSETQ. The CDR3 spans 15 residues. The CDR3 spells CASSTLAGVDNEQFF. DNA of the CDR3: TGCGCCAGCAGCACTCTAGCGGGGGTCGACAATGAGCAGTTCTTC. The whole variable domain, filled in from reference TRBV5-1 and TRBJ2-1, reads KAGVTQTPRYLIKTRGQQVTLSCSPISGHRSVSWYQQTPGQGLQFLFEYFSETQRNKGNFPGRFSGRQFSNSRSEMNVSTLELGDSALYLCASSTLAGVDNEQFFGPGTRLTVL.

This clone was observed once. Here the CDR3 reads CASSEKDRGSSYNEQFF. CDR3 in DNA: TGTGCCAGCAGTGAGAAGGATCGAGGTAGCTCCTACAATGAGCAGTTCTTC. The chain employs TRBV6-1 and TRBJ2-1; D not certain. Germline V gene data show CDR1 as MNHNS and CDR2 as SASEGT. V lost 3 bases and J 0 bases, leaving 15 bases between the germline ends. CDR3 size: 17 residues.

The J gene is TRBJ1-1, the V gene TRBV5-1; D might be TRBD1 (6 bases). The CDR3 covers 13 residues. Germline values: CDR1 SGHRS, CDR2 YFSETQ. Between the trimmed V and J ends, which lost 5 bases and 0 bases, there was a span of 8 bases. The CDR3 sequence is CASRDSLNTEAFF. CDR3 DNA sequence: TGCGCCAGCAGGGACAGTCTGAACACTGAAGCTTTCTTT.

This clone has more than one count but fewer than ten. The rearrangement joins TRBV25-1 to TRBJ1-4; TRBD1 is a possible D gene (5 bases). This CDR3 has 12 amino acids. Looked up from germline, CDR1 is MGHDK and CDR2 is SYGVNS. V was trimmed by 4 bases and J by 10 bases, leaving 10 bases between them. The CDR3 protein is CASSAPRGKLFF. CDR3 DNA sequence: TGTGCCAGCAGTGCCCCTAGGGGAAAACTGTTTTTT.

This sequence joins TRBV5-4 and TRBJ1-3; TRBD1 might be the D (6 bases). V lost 4 bases and J lost 4, with 12 bases in between. CDR1 and CDR2 (germline): SGHNT, YYREEE (reference sequence). The CDR3 runs 14 residues. CDR3 sequence (DNA): TGTGCCAGCAGCCAACGCGGACAGGGAAACACCATATATTTT. This translates into CASSQRGQGNTIYF.

V is TRBV10-3 and J is TRBJ2-7; 9 nucleotides align to TRBD1. The J segment lost 3 bases and the V segment lost 3 bases, leaving 6 bases of the junction unmatched. Germline V gene lookup returns CDR1 ENHRY and CDR2 SYGVKD. CDR3 size: 15 residues. CDR3 sequence: CAISEGTGLVYEQYF. CDR3 sequence (DNA): TGTGCCATCAGTGAAGGGACAGGGCTCGTCTACGAGCAGTACTTC.

This clone appeared a few times. The chain joins TRBV5-8 to TRBJ1-1; 11 bases match TRBD1. The J segment lost 6 bases and the V segment lost 4 bases, leaving 11 bases of the junction unmatched. Germline V gives CDR1 SGHTS, CDR2 YDEGEE. This CDR3 has 16 residues. The CDR3 sequence: CASSKRTGGSYAEAFF. The CDR3 bases are TGTGCCAGCAGCAAAAGGACAGGGGGCTCGTATGCTGAAGCTTTCTTT.

V usage is TRBV7-2 and J usage is TRBJ2-1, with 13 bases matching TRBD2. V gave up 1 base and J gave up 7 bases; unmatched junction bases: 7. Germline V CDR1 and CDR2: SGHTA, FQGNSA. The CDR3 totals 17 residues. CDR3 sequence: CASSLERPGLAGNEQFF. As DNA, the CDR3 is TGTGCCAGCAGCTTAGAGCGACCGGGACTAGCGGGGAATGAGCAGTTCTTC.

Regarding this clone: Other DNA sequences in this sample translate to the same CDR3. The rearrangement joins TRBV6-5 to TRBJ2-7; TRBD1 might be the D (5 bases). V dropped 5 bases and J dropped 3 bases, with 14 bases sitting between them. This CDR3 region has 14 residues. Per the germline V gene, CDR1 is MNHEY and CDR2 is SVGAGI. The DNA of the CDR3 is TGTGCCAGCAGTCCTCTGGGGCAGGGCTACGAGCAGTACTTC. It encodes CASSPLGQGYEQYF.